The clone carrying this T cell receptor (beta chain) occurred a few times. These data originate in a study of T cells after yellow fever vaccination. Germline V gene lookup returns CDR1 DFQATT and CDR2 SNEGSKA (reference sequence). V was pared by 0 bases and J by 6 bases, with 16 bases between. The CDR3 length is 15 residues. Using its own MiXCR run on the 5' RACE reads, TCRdb lists one record per CDR3 protein. Of roughly 330,000 distinct CDR3 sequences in the sample, around 6.8% were seen once. The material sequenced was PBMCs, taken around 45 days after the first yellow fever vaccination. This clonotype was obtained from a man younger than 35 who received the YFV17D yellow fever vaccine. The chain uses TRBV20-1 and TRBJ2-3; possibly TRBD2 for D (6 bases). CDR3 sequence (DNA): TGCAGTGCTAGAGATCCCGGGACTTTTGGGGATACGCAGTATTTT. Protein product: CSARDPGTFGDTQYF.